This entry lists 15 T cell receptor beta chains sequenced from one sample in a study of Graves' ophthalmopathy and Graves' hyperthyroidism. RNA transcripts were the template, and TCR beta CDR3 regions were amplified from them. The first round was an RT-PCR with HTBI primers, and the second round was a multiplex PCR. TCRdb passed the multiplex PCR reads through MiXCR, listing each CDR3 protein once. This table has about 740,000 distinct CDR3 sequences, roughly two fifths appearing once. Sample: peripheral blood. These receptors all come from an adult man with Graves' ophthalmopathy.

This rearrangement joins TRBV19 to TRBJ1-5; tentatively, D is TRBD1 (6 bases). V lost 6 bases and J 3 bases, leaving 21 bases between the germline ends. CDR3 length: 17 amino acids. Germline V lookup: CDR1 LNHDA, CDR2 SQIVND (reference sequence). The CDR3 DNA reads TGTGCCAGTAGAAAGCCGACAGGTCATCGACACAATCAGCCCCAGCATTTT. Translated, it gives CASRKPTGHRHNQPQHF.

This clonotype has more than one count but fewer than ten. The V and J genes are TRBV5-4 and TRBJ1-2, with a possible D match to TRBD1 (5 bases). CDR3 length: 15 residues. The germline V gene encodes CDR1 SGHNT and CDR2 YYREEE (reference sequence). V lost 1 base to trimming and J lost 1 base, with 11 bases between them. CDR3 nucleotide sequence: TGTGCCAGCAGCTTGCCCCAGGGTGGTAACTATGGCTACACCTTC. Translation gives CASSLPQGGNYGYTF.

J is TRBJ2-7 and V is TRBV7-9, with D unclear. The J call is doubtful: the DNA matches TRBJ2-1 better. The germline V gene has CDR1 SEHNR and CDR2 FQNEAQ (reference sequence). The CDR3 totals 15 residues. The CDR3 coding sequence is TGTGCCAGCAGCTCAGACCCCACAGTTGCTTCTGAGCAGTTCTTC. Translating gives CASSSDPTVASEQFF.

This chain uses TRBV29-1 with TRBJ2-5; D may be TRBD1 (6 bases). The CDR3 runs to 12 residues. V gave up 8 bases and J gave up 4 bases, with 14 bases separating them. The germline CDR1 and CDR2 sequences are SQVTM and ANQGSEA. CDR3 coding DNA: TGCAGCCAAGGGGCCAGGGGAGAGACCCAGTACTTC. Translated: CSQGARGETQYF.

The chain links TRBV13 to TRBJ2-7; 8 bases agree with TRBD2. The CDR3 totals 16 residues. CDR1 is PRHDT and CDR2 is FYEKMQ in the germline V gene (reference sequence). Trimming at V came to 5 bases and at J to 0 bases, leaving 9 bases not matched to a gene. As DNA, the CDR3 is TGTGCCAGCAGCCACGAGAGCGGGGGACCCTCCTACGAGCAGTACGTC. Translated: CASSHESGGPSYEQYV.

The table lists this clonotype with many counts. CDR3 amino acids: CASSELGGQETQYF. The CDR3 bases are TGTGCCAGCAGTGAGTTGGGGGGGCAAGAGACCCAGTACTTC. The chain carries TRBV25-1 and TRBJ2-5; 7 nucleotides agree with TRBD2. The V gene's germline CDR1 is MGHDK and CDR2 SYGVNS. CDR3 length equals 14 residues. The V and J ends lost 3 bases and 2 bases, in that order; junction bases with no gene match: 3.

This clonotype was detected only a few times. The DNA for the CDR3 is TGTGCCGTGAGTTGGGGGGGCCTTGGCTACACCTTC. It translates to CAVSWGGLGYTF. V gene TRBV12-3 or TRBV12-4 combines with J gene TRBJ1-2; D is possibly TRBD1 (6 bases). V lost 11 bases, J lost 7 bases, and 17 bases lay in between. This CDR3 has 12 amino acids.

The chain has TRBV29-1 and TRBJ2-7; TRBD1 matches 7 bases. The germline gives CDR1 SQVTM, CDR2 ANQGSEA. This CDR3 region has 13 residues. CDR3 protein: CSQLGQARYEQYF. DNA for the CDR3: TGCAGTCAATTAGGACAGGCACGCTACGAGCAGTACTTC.

In its sample, this clonotype was seen a few times. The chain joins TRBV20-1 to TRBJ2-7; 7 bases are a match to TRBD1. The ends lost 0 bases at V and 1 base at J; junction bases unmatched: 12. CDR3 length: 17 residues. Germline-derived CDR1 and CDR2 are DFQATT and SNEGSKA (reference sequence). In DNA form, the CDR3 reads TGCAGTGCTAGAGATCAAAGCAGGACAGGAATATCCTACGAGCAGTACTTC. The encoded protein is CSARDQSRTGISYEQYF.

This clonotype was counted only a few times. The rearrangement links TRBV19 to TRBJ2-7; 9 positions agree with TRBD1. J gave up 6 bases and V 10 bases, and 1 base lay outside the gene matches. The CDR3 is 10 amino acids. Germline CDR1 is LNHDA and CDR2 is SQIVND (reference sequence). The chain's CDR3 is CATGQGEQYF. CDR3 DNA: TGTGCCACGGGACAGGGCGAGCAGTACTTC.

The CDR3 reads CSASFRRDTEAFF. Written as DNA, the CDR3 is TGCAGTGCTAGTTTCCGGCGGGACACTGAAGCTTTCTTT. The chain joins TRBV20-1 to TRBJ1-1; no clear D. V lost 3 bases and J 3 bases, leaving 11 bases between the germline ends. The CDR3 is 13 amino acids. Germline assignment: CDR1 DFQATT and CDR2 SNEGSKA (reference sequence).

This clonotype was seen a single time. V gene TRBV12-3 or TRBV12-4 combines with J gene TRBJ1-4, with no clear D. The CDR3 contains 17 residues. The V end was cut by 6 bases, the J end by 2 bases, with 19 bases between. The CDR3 sequence is CASRRYGGWGTNEKLFF. The CDR3 DNA sequence: TGTGCCAGCAGGCGATATGGCGGCTGGGGTACTAATGAAAAACTGTTTTTT.

Note on this clonotype: At one end, the junction sequence differs from germline, possibly due to a read error. The V call is TRBV9, the J call TRBJ2-2; maybe TRBD2 (6 bases). The CDR3 has 13 amino acids. CDR1 is SGDLS and CDR2 is YYNGEE in the germline V gene. The CDR3 protein is CASSLTNTGGLFF. The DNA for the CDR3 is TGCGCCAGCAGCTTGACCAACACCGGGGGGCTGTTTTTT.

The chain uses TRBV7-9 and TRBJ2-5; the D call may be TRBD1 or TRBD2 (5 bases each). Germline values: CDR1 SEHNR, CDR2 FQNEAQ (reference sequence). The V and J ends lost 4 bases and 2 bases respectively, with 14 bases between them. This CDR3 comprises 15 residues. The CDR3 DNA follows: TGTGCCAGCAGCTATAAGGGACCGATACAAGAGACCCAGTACTTC. Protein sequence: CASSYKGPIQETQYF.

This clonotype has just a few counts. The genes are TRBV19 and TRBJ1-3, with D uncertain. Trimming took 5 bases from V and 0 from J, leaving 14 bases between them. The CDR3 extends over 16 amino acids. Germline V lookup: CDR1 LNHDA, CDR2 SQIVND (reference sequence). CDR3 sequence: CASSSYRAYSGNTIYF. DNA for the CDR3: TGTGCCAGTAGTTCCTATCGGGCGTACTCTGGAAACACCATATATTTT.